These T cell receptor beta chains were read from a single sample in a study of blood T cell repertoires in COVID-19. This table comes from immunoSEQ multiplex PCR, and its TCRdb copy is limited to in-frame clones, with some not included. The sample contains roughly 150,000 clones, approximately 86% of which appear only once. Sequencing input: PBMCs or T cells enriched from blood (not recorded which). The receptors were gathered from a woman aged 40 to 55 who had been exposed to COVID-19. The CDR3 runs from the conserved cysteine through the conserved F or W. Clone sizes are given selectively: once, few, many, or a class where the clone is expanded.

TRBV7-8	TRBJ2-1	NA	CASSLVPGRSNEQFF
TRBV5-5	TRBJ1-5	NA	CASSRFTGGNQPQHF
TRBV5-4	TRBJ2-3	NA	CASSFPRTGHQDTQYF
TRBV4-3	TRBJ2-3	NA	CASSQAQSAGRTDTQYF
TRBV28	TRBJ2-7	NA	CASSLLGTSGSNEQYF
TRBV21-1	TRBJ1-1	NA	CASSTHDSPNTWEAFF
TRBV27	TRBJ2-7	NA	CASSFDGPYEQYF
TRBV6-2/TRBV6-3	TRBJ2-7	NA	CASSPEGKISMVEQYF
TRBV5-4	TRBJ2-1	NA	CASSQGAGGPYNEQFF
TRBV28	TRBJ2-7	NA	CASSRTVPYEQYF
TRBV7-9	TRBJ2-1	NA	CASSPTKRGTSGRTDEQFF
TRBV5-4	TRBJ2-2	NA	CASSPDSLTGELFF
TRBV28	TRBJ1-4	few	CASSRQLGEKLFF
TRBV6-2/TRBV6-3	TRBJ2-7	NA	CASSYSPSGINSYGQYF
TRBV4-3	TRBJ1-5	NA	CASSQEARGLGAQHF
TRBV28	TRBJ2-7	NA	CASSFYRAGSSYEQYF
TRBV5-1	TRBJ2-7	NA	CASSLGFSSGRSNYEQYF
TRBV12-3/TRBV12-4	TRBJ1-1	few	CASSFLGAAEAFF
TRBV28	TRBJ1-2	NA	CASSVGTGQQLYGYTF
TRBV10-1	TRBJ1-1	once	CASSDRGGQGGTEAFF
TRBV5-6	TRBJ1-6	NA	CASSLGRDSPLHF
TRBV19	TRBJ2-3	NA	CASRNTLLAGGPDTQYF
TRBV15	TRBJ2-1	NA	CATSSRRARDIYEQFF
TRBV15	TRBJ1-5	NA	CATSRDLDTEWRRDQPQHF
TRBV5-4	TRBJ2-4	NA	CASSPGTSLWRGKNIQYF
TRBV19	TRBJ2-2	NA	CASTVNTGELFF
TRBV7-9	TRBJ2-7	once	CASSNSGYEQYF
TRBV2	TRBJ2-1	NA	CHLTRDRLLNEQFF
TRBV2	TRBJ2-7	NA	CASTGQGARLAGDEQYF
TRBV7-7	TRBJ2-1	few	CASSLDLKGANEQFF
TRBV18	TRBJ1-1	NA	CASSPGTPNTEAFF
TRBV7-3	TRBJ2-2	NA	CASSRTGTSTGELFF
TRBV14	TRBJ1-6	NA	CASSQAYSSPLHF
TRBV28	TRBJ1-5	NA	CASSPRGHDQPQHF
TRBV10-3	TRBJ2-5	NA	CAISESSRVETQYF
TRBV19	TRBJ1-6	NA	CASTDRRQGVSPLHF
TRBV5-1	TRBJ1-1	NA	CASSLAPGQGQGTEAFF
TRBV6-5	TRBJ2-3	NA	CAIKPSGGTDTQYF
TRBV6-6	TRBJ2-7	NA	CASSYSRGQGDYEQYF